Presented here are 10 T cell receptor beta chains from one specimen sequenced in a study of cytomegalovirus exposure and HLA in healthy donors. The study ran its PCR with 60 Vbeta and 13 Jbeta primers. Data came from immunoSEQ multiplex PCR; TCRdb stores just in-frame clones and leaves some out. The data contain approximately 89,000 clones, about four fifths of them singletons. Input material: PBMCs. Source of these receptors: a human donor in good health.

J is TRBJ1-6 and V is TRBV6-5, with D perhaps matching TRBD1 (6 bases). The V gene's germline CDR1 is MNHEY and CDR2 SVGAGI. V lost 6 bases and J 14 bases, leaving 14 bases between the germline ends. CDR3 length: 12 residues. The chain's CDR3 is CASRRDTGTLHF. CDR3 coding DNA: TGTGCCAGCAGGAGGGACACAGGAACCCTCCACTTT.

The chain combines TRBV6-1 with TRBJ1-2; 7 bases line up with TRBD1. Germline assignment: CDR1 MNHNS and CDR2 SASEGT. V was clipped by 3 bases and J by 8 bases; unmatched bases: 9. There are 14 residues in the CDR3. The CDR3 DNA follows: TGTGCCAGCAGTGAGTTGGCAGGGGGTGGAGGCTACACCTTC. This translates into CASSELAGGGGYTF.

The rearrangement joins TRBV9 to TRBJ2-1; 12 bases match TRBD2. CDR3 length: 16 residues. V dropped 4 bases and J dropped 5; count of bases not matched to a gene: 7. Germline V CDR1 and CDR2: SGDLS, YYNGEE. CDR3 in DNA: TGTGCCAGCAGCTCCCCTAGCGGGGGGGCCCACAATGAGCAGTTCTTC. Amino acids: CASSSPSGGAHNEQFF.

The chain combines TRBV19 with TRBJ2-7, with 12 positions matching TRBD1. Germline V gene lookup returns CDR1 LNHDA and CDR2 SQIVND (reference sequence). This CDR3 region has 15 residues. With 4 bases clipped from V and 6 bases from J, the junction kept 7 bases outside the gene matches. The CDR3: CASSTPGQGALEQYF. As DNA, the CDR3 is TGTGCCAGTAGTACGCCGGGACAGGGGGCTCTCGAGCAGTACTTC. The full variable domain, with the rest looked up from reference TRBV19 and TRBJ2-7, is DGGITQSPKYLFRKEGQNVTLSCEQNLNHDAMYWYRQDPGQGLRLIYYSQIVNDFQKGDIAEGYSVSREKKESFPLTVTSAQKNPTAFYLCASSTPGQGALEQYFGPGTRLTVT.

The rearrangement links TRBV18 to TRBJ1-4, with TRBD1 as a possible D gene (5 bases). Germline-derived CDR1 and CDR2 are KGHSH and LQKENI. The CDR3 runs to 14 residues. Deletions cut 3 bases from V and 8 bases from J, with 13 bases between. CDR3 loop: CASSPQGFAEKLFF. DNA for the CDR3: TGTGCCAGCTCACCGCAGGGTTTCGCGGAAAAACTGTTTTTT.

This clone was detected only a few times. CDR3 DNA sequence: TGTGCCAGCAGGTCTGACAGGGGCCCGAATCAGCCCCAGCATTTT. It is translated as CASRSDRGPNQPQHF. The chain combines TRBV6-6 with TRBJ1-5; TRBD1 matches at 8 bases. This CDR3 comprises 15 residues. Germline-derived CDR1 and CDR2 are MNHNY and SVGAGI (reference sequence). V trimming: 6 bases; J trimming: 4 bases; junction bases outside the gene matches: 8.

V gene TRBV7-6 combines with J gene TRBJ2-5, with 9 nucleotides matching TRBD2. There are 15 residues in the CDR3. Germline V gives CDR1 SGHVS, CDR2 FNYEAQ. The trim removed 5 bases at V and 5 bases at J, leaving 9 bases unmatched. The CDR3 region has the DNA TGTGCCAGCAGCCCCGGAGGTAGCGGGGGTGAGACCCAGTACTTC. Translated: CASSPGGSGGETQYF. The complete variable domain, with remaining parts taken from reference TRBV7-6 and TRBJ2-5, reads GAGVSQSPRYKVTKRGQDVALRCDPISGHVSLYWYRQALGQGPEFLTYFNYEAQQDKSGLPNDRFSAERPEGSISTLTIQRTEQRDSAMYRCASSPGGSGGETQYFGPGTRLLVL.

The chain recombines TRBV29-1 with TRBJ1-4; 10 nucleotides agree with TRBD1. The CDR3 totals 14 residues. Germline-derived CDR1 and CDR2 are SQVTM and ANQGSEA. The V segment lost 7 bases and the J segment 8 bases; nucleotides outside the gene matches: 10. CDR3 DNA: TGCAGCGGCAAACCGGGACAGGGGAACGAAAAACTGTTTTTT. This codes for CSGKPGQGNEKLFF.

The chain couples TRBV5-6 to TRBJ2-7, with TRBD1 identical over 11 bases. Trimming removed 2 bases from V and 3 bases from J; junction bases left unmatched: 7. CDR1 SGHDT and CDR2 YYEEEE come from the germline V gene. This CDR3 is built from 16 residues. The CDR3 loop is CASSLEAGTGGYEQYF. Here the CDR3 DNA reads TGTGCCAGCAGCTTAGAAGCCGGGACAGGGGGCTACGAGCAGTACTTC.

This clone was detected only once. CDR3 amino acids: CASTREPTYEQYF. The DNA for the CDR3 is TGTGCCAGCACGAGGGAACCTACCTACGAGCAGTACTTC. This chain connects TRBV6-1 to TRBJ2-7; the D gene is possibly TRBD2 (5 bases). The CDR3 sequence is 13 residues long. CDR1 MNHNS and CDR2 SASEGT come from the germline V gene. With 7 bases removed from V and 2 bases from J, the gap between germline ends came to 12 bases.